This record looks at one T cell receptor beta chain sequence and its context. The antigen is not known. PCR was performed using 60 Vbeta and 13 Jbeta primers. TCRdb keeps only in-frame clones here, not all; method: immunoSEQ multiplex PCR. The sample records around 190,000 clones, roughly 80% being singletons. The V end lost 7 bases, the J end lost 4 bases, and 19 bases lay between the germline ends. This CDR3 has 15 amino acids. CDR1 and CDR2 from the germline V gene are LNHDA and SQIVND (reference sequence). The data stem from a study of cytomegalovirus exposure and HLA in healthy donors. Findings and limits, study-wide: Exclusion applied to some V segments, including TRBV6-2 and TRBV6-3, as they were indistinguishable. In a later analysis, the majority of CMV-associated beta chains seemingly showed HLA restriction. A later analysis reportedly found fewer N-insertions in an Asian-associated ancestry cluster than the roughly 670-donor mean. The study listed some 160 cytomegalovirus-associated TCR beta chains.

The material sequenced was PBMCs. V is TRBV19 and J is TRBJ2-5; perhaps TRBD1 as D (6 bases). The TCR was taken from a man aged 35-49 years in good health and CMV-seropositive. CDR3 in amino acids: CASTPQQGQLETQYF. CDR3 in DNA: TGTGCCAGTACCCCACAACAGGGTCAGCTAGAGACCCAGTACTTC.